The 8 T cell receptor beta chains below were found in one sample sequenced in a study of blood T cell repertoires in COVID-19 (dated by TCRdb to 2018 to 2021). Library prep was done by the immunoSEQ multiplex PCR assay. Held by TCRdb, this immuneACCESS table contains in-frame sequences only and omits some clones. Under half of the omission traces to an unresolved V gene where checked; the cause of the rest is unknown. The sample table holds roughly 92,000 clones, of which 65% to 85% were seen once. The ten largest clones represent roughly 30% of the sample. What was sequenced was peripheral blood. These receptors were collected from an elderly woman with active or convalescent COVID-19.

The chain joins TRBV10-3 to TRBJ1-5; the D gene is possibly TRBD1 (5 bases). Between the trimmed V and J ends, which lost 6 bases and 7 bases, there was a span of 16 bases. Germline loops: CDR1 ENHRY, CDR2 SYGVKD. The CDR3 sequence is 14 residues long. The CDR3 sequence is CAISGVGGDQPQHF. The CDR3 DNA is TGTGCCATCAGCGGGGTTGGAGGGGACCAGCCCCAGCATTTT.

The rearrangement joins TRBV11-2 to TRBJ2-2, with 7 bases that match TRBD1. The V segment lost 1 base and the J segment 5 bases; nucleotides outside the gene matches: 10. The germline V gene encodes CDR1 SGHAT and CDR2 FQNNGV. The CDR3 runs to 17 residues. The CDR3 spells CASSLGSWDRRTGELFF. The CDR3 bases are TGTGCCAGCAGCTTAGGTTCGTGGGACAGACGGACCGGGGAGCTGTTTTTT.

The V and J genes are TRBV6-5 and TRBJ1-4; possibly TRBD1 for D (6 bases). V was pared by 6 bases and J by 5 bases, with 13 bases between. Per the germline V gene, CDR1 is MNHEY and CDR2 is SVGAGI. This CDR3 has 14 residues. Here the CDR3 reads CASRLQGRNEKLFF. The CDR3 bases are TGTGCCAGCAGACTACAGGGTAGGAATGAAAAACTGTTTTTT.

The genes are TRBV5-1 and TRBJ2-2; 8 nucleotides match TRBD1. Germline lookup yields CDR1 SGHRS and CDR2 YFSETQ. The CDR3 consists of 15 residues. Unmatched junction bases numbered 3, after V lost 4 bases and J lost 1 base. The CDR3, as DNA: TGCGCCAGCAGCACCGGACAGGGGAACACCGGGGAGCTGTTTTTT. Its protein product is CASSTGQGNTGELFF.

The chain joins TRBV5-1 to TRBJ1-1; TRBD1 aligns across 7 bases. CDR3 length: 16 amino acids. J was trimmed by 1 base and V by 3 bases; bases with no gene match: 9. CDR1 is SGHRS, CDR2 YFSETQ, per germline. Written as DNA, the CDR3 is TGCGCCAGCAGCTGGAACAGGGGCGATTCGAACACTGAAGCTTTCTTT. This translates into CASSWNRGDSNTEAFF.

The chain employs TRBV2 and TRBJ2-5; 15 nucleotides match TRBD2. The germline V gene encodes CDR1 SNHLY and CDR2 FYNNEI. V lost 4 bases to trimming and J lost 4 bases; unmatched junction nucleotides: 13. The CDR3 runs to 19 residues. This CDR3 reads CASSVEGPGLAGGGETQYF. CDR3 bases: TGTGCCAGCAGTGTTGAGGGCCCGGGACTAGCGGGAGGTGGAGAGACCCAGTACTTC.

The CDR3 sequence is CASSRRDREGGYTF. The CDR3 DNA reads as TGTGCCAGCTCACGGAGGGACAGGGAAGGCGGCTACACCTTC. The genes are TRBV18 and TRBJ1-2; 9 nucleotides agree with TRBD1. The V segment lost 4 bases and the J segment 8 bases; nucleotides outside the gene matches: 8. In germline, CDR1 is KGHSH, CDR2 LQKENI. This CDR3 contains 14 residues.

The rearrangement uses TRBV7-2 and TRBJ2-2, with D unclear. The CDR3 has 15 amino acids. Germline V gene data show CDR1 as SGHTA and CDR2 as FQGNSA. Trimming pared 5 bases from V and 3 bases from J, leaving 13 bases between. For the CDR3, the DNA is TGTGCCAGCAGCCCCTATCGCCCGGACACCGGGGAGCTGTTTTTT. It translates to CASSPYRPDTGELFF.